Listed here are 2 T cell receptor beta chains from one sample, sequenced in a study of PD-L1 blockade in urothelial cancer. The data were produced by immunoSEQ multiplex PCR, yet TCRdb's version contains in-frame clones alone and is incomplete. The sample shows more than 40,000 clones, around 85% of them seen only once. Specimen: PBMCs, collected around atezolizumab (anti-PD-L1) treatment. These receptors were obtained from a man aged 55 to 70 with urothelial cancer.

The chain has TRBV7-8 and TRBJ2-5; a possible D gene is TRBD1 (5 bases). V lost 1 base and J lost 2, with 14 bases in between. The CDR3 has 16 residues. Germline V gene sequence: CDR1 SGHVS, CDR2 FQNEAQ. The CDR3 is CASSLVAKGFQETQYF. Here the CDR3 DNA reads TGTGCCAGCAGCTTAGTAGCCAAGGGGTTTCAAGAGACCCAGTACTTC. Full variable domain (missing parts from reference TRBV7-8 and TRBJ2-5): GAGVSQSPRYKVAKRGQDVALRCDPISGHVSLFWYQQALGQGPEFLTYFQNEAQLDKSGLPSDRFFAERPEGSVSTLKIQRTQQEDSAVYLCASSLVAKGFQETQYFGPGTRLLVL.

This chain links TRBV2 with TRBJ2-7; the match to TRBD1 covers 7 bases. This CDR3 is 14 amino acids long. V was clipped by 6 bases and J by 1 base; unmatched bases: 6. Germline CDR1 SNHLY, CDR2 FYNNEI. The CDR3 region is CASRSRDSSYEQYF. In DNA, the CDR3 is TGTGCCAGCAGAAGCCGGGACAGTTCCTACGAGCAGTACTTC.